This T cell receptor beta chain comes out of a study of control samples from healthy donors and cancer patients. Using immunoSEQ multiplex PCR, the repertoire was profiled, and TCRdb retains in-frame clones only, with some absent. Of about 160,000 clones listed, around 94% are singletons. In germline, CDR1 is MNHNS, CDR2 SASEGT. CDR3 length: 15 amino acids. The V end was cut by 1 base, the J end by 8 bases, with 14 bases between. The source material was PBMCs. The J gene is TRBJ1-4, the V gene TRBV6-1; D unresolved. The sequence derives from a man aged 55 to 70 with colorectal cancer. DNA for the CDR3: TGTGCCAGCAGTGAAGATCTAGCCGACGGAGAAAAACTGTTTTTT. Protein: CASSEDLADGEKLFF.